Listed below are T cell receptor beta chains from one sample, sequenced in a study of T cell changes during pregnancy in multiple sclerosis. Here immunoSEQ multiplex PCR was the method, and the copy in TCRdb shows in-frame clones only, minus some. The sample records 35,000 to 50,000 clones, roughly nine tenths being singletons. The sequencing here drew on CD4+ T cells from peripheral blood mononuclear cells, taken after pregnancy. These receptors all come from a female donor with multiple sclerosis, enrolled in a pregnancy study. Each CDR3 is given with its conserved first and last residue. D genes are given only for firm matches. Clone size is shown for a subset of rows, as once, few, many or a class of expanded clone.

TRBJ1-2,TRBV29-1,.,.,TGCAGCGTTGGGTCCGGGTTAGACTATGGCTACACCTTC,CSVGSGLDYGYTF
TRBJ2-1,TRBV10-1,.,TRBD1,TGCGCCACTCAACCGGGACAGGGGGCAAGGAATGAGCAGTTCTTC,CATQPGQGARNEQFF
TRBJ2-3,TRBV2,.,TRBD2,TGTGCCAGCAGTATCCCTAGCGGAAGCACAGATACGCAGTATTTT,CASSIPSGSTDTQYF
TRBJ2-7,TRBV10-3,.,TRBD1,TGTGCCATCATGCCGGCCAGGGACAGCAGGTACGAGCAGTACTTC,CAIMPARDSRYEQYF
TRBJ2-5,TRBV5-4,.,TRBD2,TGTGCTTACGCGGGGGCTAGCGGGGGGCAAGAGACCCAGTACTTC,CAYAGASGGQETQYF
TRBJ2-1,TRBV6-6,.,TRBD2,TGTGCCAGCAGTTACATTAGCGGGAGCTCCTACAATGAGCAGTTCTTC,CASSYISGSSYNEQFF
TRBJ1-6,TRBV7-2,.,.,TGTGCCAGCAGCTTTTACAGGGTGGGTTCACCCCTCCACTTT,CASSFYRVGSPLHF
TRBJ2-7,TRBV6-5,many,.,TGTGCCAGCAGCATGACAGCAAATACCTACGAGCAGTACTTC,CASSMTANTYEQYF
TRBJ2-3,TRBV13,.,.,TGTGCCAGCAGCTTACGCGTGTCACGAGACACAGATACGCAGTATTTT,CASSLRVSRDTDTQYF
TRBJ2-1,TRBV14,.,.,TGTGCCAGCAGCCAGAAGGGACTCAATGAGCAGTTCTTC,CASSQKGLNEQFF
TRBJ2-7,TRBV5-4,.,.,TGTGCCAGCAGCTTGGACTCTCTGAGCTCCTACGAGCAGTACTTC,CASSLDSLSSYEQYF
TRBJ2-2,TRBV30,.,TRBD1,TGTGCCTGGAGGACAGGGATGGACACCGGGGAGCTGTTTTTT,CAWRTGMDTGELFF
TRBJ2-7,TRBV6-1,.,TRBD1,TGTGCCAGCGTTATTTCCGGGACAGACTCCTACGAGCAGTACTTC,CASVISGTDSYEQYF
TRBJ2-3,TRBV14,few,TRBD2,TGTGCCAGCAGTAACGGACTAGCGGGAGCTCTGGATACGCAGTATTTT,CASSNGLAGALDTQYF
TRBJ1-5,TRBV6-6,.,.,TGTGCCAGCACAGGGCATAGCAATCAGCCCCAGCATTTT,CASTGHSNQPQHF
TRBJ2-1,TRBV5-1,.,TRBD2,TGCGCCAGCAGCAATAGCGGGAGCTCCTACAATGAGCAGTTCTTC,CASSNSGSSYNEQFF
TRBJ1-2,TRBV27,.,.,TGTGCCAGCAGATCCCAGGGTTTTCATGGCTACACCTTC,CASRSQGFHGYTF
TRBJ2-1,TRBV7-9,.,TRBD1,TGTGCCAGCAGCTTGGGGATTACAGGGGTTTCCTACAATGAGCAGTTCTTC,CASSLGITGVSYNEQFF
TRBJ2-5,TRBV10-3,.,TRBD2,TGTGCCATCAGTGAGTCGTGGGGACTAGCGGGAGAAGAGACCCAGTACTTC,CAISESWGLAGEETQYF
TRBJ2-7,TRBV7-2,.,.,TGTGCCAGCAGCTTTTCCGGCTACGAGCAGTACTTC,CASSFSGYEQYF
TRBJ2-7,TRBV2,medium-sized,TRBD1,TGTGCCAGCAGGGAACAACCTGGGACAGGGGGCTACGAGCAGTACTTC,CASREQPGTGGYEQYF
TRBJ2-5,TRBV28,.,TRBD1,TGTGCCAGCGGGTCAGGGGGTGCGGCCCAGTACTTC,CASGSGGAAQYF
TRBJ1-5,TRBV9,.,.,TGTGCCAGCAGCTCAGGGACACAGCATCAGCCCCAGCATTTT,CASSSGTQHQPQHF
TRBJ2-1,TRBV18,.,.,TGTGCCAGCTCATCGGGACTCCTCTACAATGAGCAGTTCTTC,CASSSGLLYNEQFF
TRBJ1-5,TRBV2,once,TRBD1,TGTGCCAGCAGTGCCGAGGGGGCGAGGAATTTTCAGCCCCAGCATTTT,CASSAEGARNFQPQHF
TRBJ2-3,TRBV30,.,TRBD2,TGTGCCTGGAGGATTCGGACTAGCGGGATAAAACGGGGGGATACAGATACGCAGTATTTT,CAWRIRTSGIKRGDTDTQYF
TRBJ1-1,TRBV6-1,.,.,TGTGCCAGCAGTGAACAGGGTTTTTACACTGAAGCTTTCTTT,CASSEQGFYTEAFF
TRBJ2-2,TRBV11-2,.,TRBD1,TGTGCCAGCAGCACGACGCGGGACAGGGCGGCCGGGGAGCTGTTTTTT,CASSTTRDRAAGELFF
TRBJ2-1,TRBV10-3,once,.,TGTGCCATCAGTGTAGGGGAAGACAATGAGCAGTTCTTC,CAISVGEDNEQFF
TRBJ1-2,TRBV4-3,.,.,TGCGCCAGCAGCCAAGATACGAGGGCCAGCTCCTATGGCTACACCTTC,CASSQDTRASSYGYTF
TRBJ2-5,TRBV7-3,.,.,TGTGCCAGCAGCCCCGGGGTACAAGAGACCCAGTACTTC,CASSPGVQETQYF
TRBJ2-2,TRBV7-9,.,.,TGTGCCAGCAGCTTTTTAGCGGCGGCCGGGGAGCTGTTTTTT,CASSFLAAAGELFF
TRBJ1-2,TRBV7-8,once,.,TGTGCCAGCAGCTTTAGACAGTGGGATGGCTACACCTTC,CASSFRQWDGYTF
TRBJ1-1,TRBV5-1,once,.,TGCGCCAGCAGCTTGGATACCGGGACACCGAACACTGAAGCTTTCTTT,CASSLDTGTPNTEAFF
TRBJ2-2,TRBV5-1,.,.,TGCGCCAGCAGCTTGCCCAGCGCTAGAGGGAACACCGGGGAGCTGTTTTTT,CASSLPSARGNTGELFF
TRBJ1-1,TRBV5-1,medium-sized,TRBD1,TGCGCCAGTTTTACCGGGACAGGGGGCATGAACACTGAAGCTTTCTTT,CASFTGTGGMNTEAFF
TRBJ2-5,TRBV6-1,.,TRBD2,TGTGCCAGCAGTGAATTGGGACTAGCGGGAGGTCCCCAAGAGACCCAGTACTTC,CASSELGLAGGPQETQYF
TRBJ2-1,TRBV11-2,.,TRBD1,TGTGCCAGCAGCCAGAGGACAGGGAAGACCTACAATGAGCAGTTCTTC,CASSQRTGKTYNEQFF
TRBJ2-7,TRBV11-2,.,TRBD1,TGTGCCAGCAGCTTAGATGTGGGGGACAGGGCCTACGAGCAGTACTTC,CASSLDVGDRAYEQYF
TRBJ1-2,TRBV30,.,.,TGTGCCTGGAGTGTATCGACAGGCTATGGCTACACCTTC,CAWSVSTGYGYTF
TRBJ1-5,TRBV28,.,.,TGTGCCAGCAGTTTGGCTATTCGGGGAGACAATCAGCCCCAGCATTTT,CASSLAIRGDNQPQHF
TRBJ2-3,TRBV5-1,.,.,TGCGCCAGCAGCTTGGAGAGGGCCACAGATACGCAGTATTTT,CASSLERATDTQYF
TRBJ2-7,TRBV2,.,TRBD2,TGTGCCAGCAGGGCGGGGACTAGCGAAACCTACGAGCAGTACTTC,CASRAGTSETYEQYF
TRBJ2-7,TRBV19,.,TRBD2,TGTGCCAGTAGTATACCAGTAGCGGGAGTCTACGAGCAGTACTTC,CASSIPVAGVYEQYF
TRBJ1-3,TRBV10-1,.,TRBD1,TGCGCCAGCAGCGATGGACAGGGACCTGGAAACACCATATATTTT,CASSDGQGPGNTIYF
TRBJ2-2,TRBV7-2,.,.,TGTGCCAGCAGCTTAGCAGGGGGTTTCGTCGGGGAGCTGTTTTTT,CASSLAGGFVGELFF
TRBJ1-6,TRBV30,.,TRBD1,TGTGCCTGGAGGCGGGACAGCCTTTCACCCCTCCACTTT,CAWRRDSLSPLHF
TRBJ2-7,TRBV10-3,medium-sized,TRBD2,TGTGCCATCAGTGAGTCGGCGGGAGGTATCGCCTACGAGCAGTACTTC,CAISESAGGIAYEQYF